The next 28 T cell receptor beta chains were all read from a single sample in a study of T cells after yellow fever vaccination. TCRdb passed the 5' RACE reads through MiXCR, listing each CDR3 protein once. The sample lists just under 600,000 distinct CDR3 sequences, about 13% occurring once. The source was PBMCs, collected on the day of the yellow fever booster vaccination. Every receptor here comes from a man aged 25-40 years who received the YFV17D yellow fever vaccine.

This clonotype was observed a few times. The chain uses TRBV6-5 and TRBJ1-1, with D possibly matching TRBD1 (5 bases). Trimming took 7 bases from V and 11 from J, leaving 17 bases between them. Germline CDR1 MNHEY, CDR2 SVGAGI. This CDR3 has 12 residues. The CDR3 reads CASTREGTKAFF. The CDR3 region has the DNA TGTGCCAGCACTAGGGAGGGGACGAAGGCTTTCTTT.

With respect to this clonotype: Possible read error: a much larger clone is one base away. Likely a read error: the CDR3 ends without its conserved phenylalanine or tryptophan. The chain is built from TRBV6-1 and TRBJ1-1; the match to TRBD1 covers 7 bases. The V gene end was trimmed by 5 bases and the J gene end by 5 bases; junction bases not matched to a gene: 8. Germline assignment: CDR1 MNHNS and CDR2 SASEGT. The CDR3 has 14 amino acids. CDR3 amino acids: CASSRRQGQTEAFL. DNA of the CDR3: TGTGCCAGCAGTAGACGACAGGGCCAGACTGAAGCTTTCTTA.

This sequence joins TRBV6-1 and TRBJ2-7; 8 nucleotides line up with TRBD2. CDR1 is MNHNS and CDR2 is SASEGT in the germline V gene. V shed 10 bases, J shed 3 bases, and the junction held 11 bases outside the gene matches. This CDR3 comprises 14 residues. CDR3 DNA sequence: TGTGCCACCCTTGATTTTAGCGGGAACTACGAGCAGTACTTC. It encodes CATLDFSGNYEQYF.

This clonotype was seen a few times. The chain couples TRBV4-3 to TRBJ2-5; 8 nucleotides align to TRBD2. The CDR3 contains 14 residues. Germline V gene data show CDR1 as LGHNA and CDR2 as YSLEER. Germline trimming cut 3 bases from V and 7 bases from J; bases unmatched to any gene: 7. CDR3 sequence reads: CASSHTAGDGTQYF. The CDR3 DNA reads TGCGCCAGCAGCCACACAGCGGGAGATGGGACCCAGTACTTC.

This clonotype was counted between two and nine times. The V call is TRBV27, the J call TRBJ2-2, with 9 bases that match TRBD1. Germline CDR1 is MNHEY and CDR2 is SMNVEV (reference sequence). Trimming took 5 bases from V and 5 from J; bases not matched to a gene: 9. There are 16 residues in the CDR3. The DNA of the CDR3 is TGTGCCAGCAGTGTCCGGGACAGGGTAACAACCGGGGAGCTGTTTTTT. This translates into CASSVRDRVTTGELFF.

The V and J genes are TRBV29-1 and TRBJ2-1; 11 nucleotides agree with TRBD2. Germline loops: CDR1 SQVTM, CDR2 ANQGSEA. Losses at the gene ends were 3 bases for V and 0 bases for J; bases not matched to a gene: 16. This CDR3 is built from 20 residues. The CDR3 DNA sequence: TGCAGCGTTGAGGGCAAAGGCGGGACTAGCGGCACTATCTCCTACAATGAGCAGTTCTTC. Residues: CSVEGKGGTSGTISYNEQFF.

The genes are TRBV5-1 and TRBJ2-5, with a weak D call TRBD1 (8 bases). In germline, CDR1 is SGHRS, CDR2 YFSETQ. This CDR3 contains 14 residues. Trimming pared 4 bases from V and 2 bases from J, leaving 12 bases between. The CDR3 DNA reads TGCGCCAGCAGCGGACAGGGACTACAAGAGACCCAGTACTTC. This translates into CASSGQGLQETQYF.

This sequence joins TRBV18 and TRBJ1-5; tentatively, D is TRBD1 (5 bases). From germline, CDR1 is KGHSH and CDR2 LQKENI. The CDR3 runs 15 residues. V was cut by 2 bases and J by 6 bases, with 14 bases left in between. CDR3 sequence (DNA): TGTGCCAGCTCACCAGGGTTGGGGGATGGTCAGCCCCAGCATTTT. This sequence encodes CASSPGLGDGQPQHF.

This sequence joins TRBV12-3 or TRBV12-4 and TRBJ2-2; D may correspond to TRBD1 or TRBD2 (5 bases each). Deletions cut 6 bases from V and 2 bases from J, with 13 bases between. CDR3 length: 15 residues. The DNA of the CDR3 is TGTGCCAGCAGGGCGACCGGGGCTAACACCGGGGAGCTGTTTTTT. As protein: CASRATGANTGELFF.

This clonotype was recorded many times. V and J are TRBV15 and TRBJ2-1; 7 bases map to TRBD2. Germline V lookup: CDR1 LNHNV, CDR2 YYDKDF (reference sequence). The trim removed 4 bases at V and 9 bases at J, leaving 3 bases unmatched. The CDR3 runs to 12 residues. CDR3 in amino acids: CATSIGGGEQFF. CDR3 in DNA: TGTGCCACCAGCATTGGCGGGGGTGAGCAGTTCTTC.

This clonotype occurred a few times. This chain connects TRBV20-1 to TRBJ2-5, with 16 bases lining up with TRBD2. There are 15 residues in the CDR3. The trim removed 3 bases at V and 5 bases at J, leaving 3 bases unmatched. CDR1 is DFQATT, CDR2 SNEGSKA, per germline (reference sequence). This chain's CDR3 is CSARGLAGGGETQYF. The CDR3 DNA reads TGCAGTGCTAGGGGACTAGCGGGAGGGGGTGAGACCCAGTACTTC.

The gene calls are TRBV7-2 and TRBJ2-1; 7 nucleotides line up with TRBD2. This CDR3 has 14 amino acids. J lost 9 bases, V lost 5 bases, and 10 bases had no gene match. The germline V gene has CDR1 SGHTA and CDR2 FQGNSA. The CDR3, as DNA: TGTGCCAGCAGCCGCGTTGCGGGAGACGGTGAGCAGTTCTTC. The encoded protein is CASSRVAGDGEQFF.

This clonotype was counted only a few times. The V and J genes are TRBV5-5 and TRBJ2-7; D gene unclear. This CDR3 is 12 amino acids long. V lost 4 bases and J lost 0, with 5 bases in between. The germline V gene has CDR1 SGHKS and CDR2 YYEKEE (reference sequence). The CDR3: CASSVISYEQYF. CDR3 nucleotides: TGTGCCAGCAGCGTTATCTCCTACGAGCAGTACTTC.

This clonotype was counted a few times. The rearrangement uses TRBV7-9 and TRBJ2-1, with a possible D match to TRBD1 (5 bases). The CDR3 sequence is 14 residues long. Trimming left V 1 base short and J 10 bases short, with 14 bases between. Germline V gene data show CDR1 as SEHNR and CDR2 as FQNEAQ (reference sequence). Written as DNA, the CDR3 is TGTGCCAGCAGCTTAGACTTCAGGGCGGAGGAGCAGTTCTTC. It translates to CASSLDFRAEEQFF.

The CDR3 nucleotides are TGTGCCAGCAGCCCCGGCTCAGGGGAGGGGTACGAGCAGTACTTC. Translation: CASSPGSGEGYEQYF. The chain links TRBV6-1 to TRBJ2-7; D might be TRBD2 (7 bases). Trimming removed 6 bases at V and 4 bases at J, with 19 bases between. Germline loops: CDR1 MNHNS, CDR2 SASEGT. This CDR3 has 15 amino acids.

This clonotype was counted only a few times. V is TRBV20-1 and J is TRBJ2-7, with 7 bases lining up with TRBD1. CDR3 length: 13 amino acids. Looked up from germline, CDR1 is DFQATT and CDR2 is SNEGSKA (reference sequence). The trim removed 6 bases at V and 2 bases at J, leaving 7 bases unmatched. The CDR3 coding sequence is TGCAGTGCCGGGAAAGGGGGCCCCTACGAGCAGTACTTC. It codes for CSAGKGGPYEQYF.

The sample holds a few counts of this clonotype. The chain uses TRBV7-8 and TRBJ1-1; D uncertain. Germline lookup yields CDR1 SGHVS and CDR2 FQNEAQ. The CDR3 extends over 15 amino acids. Trimming removed 4 bases from V and 0 bases from J, with 12 bases in between. Here the CDR3 DNA reads TGTGCCAGCAGCTCACAAGGGCAGCTGAACACTGAAGCTTTCTTT. This codes for CASSSQGQLNTEAFF.

This clonotype has more than one count but fewer than ten. This chain links TRBV12-3 or TRBV12-4 with TRBJ2-1, with TRBD2 matching 12 bases. The trim removed 8 bases at V and 7 bases at J, leaving 6 bases unmatched. The CDR3 runs 14 residues. The CDR3: CASATGTSGNEQFF. The CDR3 DNA reads as TGTGCCAGCGCGACCGGGACTAGCGGGAATGAGCAGTTCTTC.

The chain is built from TRBV7-8 and TRBJ2-6; D is undetermined. V lost 5 bases and J 0 bases, leaving 14 bases between the germline ends. CDR1 and CDR2 (germline): SGHVS, FQNEAQ. This CDR3 comprises 17 residues. CDR3 protein: CASSLLDGYSGANVLTF. In DNA form, the CDR3 reads TGTGCCAGCAGCCTCCTAGATGGCTACTCTGGGGCCAACGTCCTGACTTTC.

This chain uses TRBV7-2 with TRBJ2-7, with TRBD2 identical over 7 bases. Germline V CDR1 and CDR2: SGHTA, FQGNSA. There are 15 residues in the CDR3. The J segment lost 7 bases and the V segment lost 1 base, leaving 10 bases of the junction unmatched. Here the CDR3 reads CASSLDPGGSVEQYF. In nucleotides, the CDR3 is TGTGCCAGCAGCTTAGATCCCGGCGGGAGCGTTGAGCAGTACTTC.

This clonotype came up a few times. The chain has TRBV9 and TRBJ2-1, with a weak D call TRBD2 (6 bases). V gave up 7 bases and J gave up 9 bases, with 8 bases separating them. Germline lookup yields CDR1 SGDLS and CDR2 YYNGEE. This CDR3 contains 10 residues. The CDR3 DNA sequence: TGTGCCAGCGGAGGGGCTGAGCAGTTCTTC. Its protein is CASGGAEQFF.

Only a few counts were recorded for this clonotype. The chain has TRBV7-2 and TRBJ2-1, with D maybe TRBD2 (5 bases). Germline lookup yields CDR1 SGHTA and CDR2 FQGNSA. V lost 6 bases to trimming and J lost 6 bases, with 15 bases between them. The CDR3 loop spans 14 amino acids. This CDR3 reads CASSWSREINEQFF. In nucleotides, the CDR3 is TGTGCCAGCAGTTGGTCGAGGGAGATCAATGAGCAGTTCTTC.

The table lists this clonotype with a few counts. The chain employs TRBV4-2 and TRBJ2-2; possibly TRBD1 for D (5 bases). Germline CDR1 reads LGHNA; CDR2 reads YNFKEQ. Trimming removed 3 bases from V and 0 bases from J, with 5 bases in between. This CDR3 comprises 14 residues. CDR3 loop: CASSQTANTGELFF. In nucleotides, the CDR3 is TGTGCCAGCAGCCAGACAGCGAACACCGGGGAGCTGTTTTTT.

The chain couples TRBV20-1 to TRBJ2-5; no clear D. The germline V and J ends were trimmed by 6 bases and 5 bases, with 16 bases remaining between them. Per germline, CDR1 DFQATT and CDR2 SNEGSKA (reference sequence). The CDR3 length is 13 residues. Here the CDR3 DNA reads TGCAGTGCGCGCTCCCTCCTTGAGGAGACCCAGTACTTC. Its translation is CSARSLLEETQYF.

This clonotype appeared a few times. This chain uses TRBV28 with TRBJ1-3; 8 nucleotides agree with TRBD1. From germline, CDR1 is MDHEN and CDR2 SYDVKM. The CDR3 is 15 residues long. V trimming: 10 bases; J trimming: 0 bases; junction bases outside the gene matches: 8. CDR3 DNA: TGTGCCATAAGACAGGGGCCTAGCTCTGGAAACACCATATATTTT. It translates to CAIRQGPSSGNTIYF. Combining the CDR3 with reference TRBV28 and TRBJ1-3 gives the whole variable domain DVKVTQSSRYLVKRTGEKVFLECVQDMDHENMFWYRQDPGLGLRLIYFSYDVKMKEKGDIPEGYSVSREKKERFSLILESASTNQTSMYLCAIRQGPSSGNTIYFGEGSWLTVV.

This clonotype has a handful of counts. V gene TRBV5-4 combines with J gene TRBJ2-1, with D possibly being TRBD1 (6 bases). Trimming cost V 0 bases and J 3 bases, with 25 bases left between them. Germline CDR1 SGHNT, CDR2 YYREEE (reference sequence). The CDR3 contains 20 residues. The DNA for the CDR3 is TGTGCCAGCAGCTTGGCCCCATCATCGGACAGCAGGGGATACTACAATGAGCAGTTCTTC. Its protein is CASSLAPSSDSRGYYNEQFF. Drawing the rest from reference TRBV5-4 and TRBJ2-1, the complete variable domain is ETGVTQSPTHLIKTRGQQVTLRCSSQSGHNTVSWYQQALGQGPQFIFQYYREEENGRGNFPPRFSGLQFPNYSSELNVNALELDDSALYLCASSLAPSSDSRGYYNEQFFGPGTRLTVL.

The chain couples TRBV14 to TRBJ2-5; D remains ambiguous. CDR3 length: 13 amino acids. Germline lookup yields CDR1 SGHDN and CDR2 FVKESK. V dropped 4 bases and J dropped 3 bases, with 9 bases sitting between them. CDR3 in amino acids: CASSRALKETQYF. CDR3 DNA: TGTGCCAGCAGCCGAGCCCTTAAAGAGACCCAGTACTTC.

Only a few counts were recorded for this clonotype. The chain links TRBV4-3 to TRBJ2-1; TRBD2 matches at 7 bases. CDR1 and CDR2 from the germline V gene are LGHNA and YSLEER. This CDR3 contains 16 residues. The V and J ends lost 0 bases and 4 bases, in that order; junction bases with no gene match: 6. The CDR3 sequence is CASSQDQGLGYNEQFF. The CDR3 DNA is TGCGCCAGCAGCCAAGATCAAGGACTAGGGTACAATGAGCAGTTCTTC.